This T cell receptor beta chain comes out of a study of T-cell memory formation after mild COVID-19 listed by TCRdb under 2021. Regarding the complete study: TCR sequence clusters from the two donors were largely donor specific. In a couple of donors, T-cell clones that expanded and contracted after mild COVID-19 were tracked by sequencing TCRalpha and TCRbeta repertoires over time. Two young, previously healthy adult volunteers made up the cohort, one male and one female.

This clonotype was seen once. The clone's antigen remains unknown. The sample holds no much larger clone one base away, and base qualities are not on file. The sample was run on an Illumina NovaSeq 6000. TCRalpha and TCRbeta cDNA libraries were built by 5'RACE with constant-segment primers, adding sample barcodes and unique molecular identifiers. Trizol reagent was used to extract RNA from every sample. The libraries were amplified in two PCR steps, and the second step added a second sample barcode and Illumina TruSeq adapters. Sequencing of the libraries was done on an Illumina NovaSeq, producing 2 x 150 bp paired-end reads. The paper's processing steps were these. Demultiplexing of reads and collapsing into UMI-guided consensus sequences were performed with migec v1.2.7. Using mixcr v2.1.11, the UMI consensuses were aligned to TRA and TRB V and J templates and assembled into clonotypes. Expanded or contracted clonotypes were those called significant by both edgeR and NoisET, with noise models trained on biological replicates. edgeR calls used a false discovery rate-adjusted p below 0.01 and a log2 fold-change threshold of 1. As an exploratory analysis of dynamics, max-normalized trajectories of the 1000 most abundant clonotypes were examined by PCA with hierarchical clustering. The CD4 or CD8 phenotype of responding clones was assigned using the separately sequenced CD4+ and CD8+ repertoires. TCRdb trimmed public reads at Q25 via fastp, called clones via MiXCR and kept in-frame beta chains. One record per CDR3 amino acid sequence lists the most common genes and DNA. V and J calls and clone size were set by TCRdb, not the authors. A total of about 430,000 distinct CDR3 sequences appear in this sample, 20% to 25% of them only once. The ten top clones hold 8.8% of the sample.

What the research found in general, with its limitations: Some responding clones were found in pre-infection memory, which suggests that pre-existing cross-reactive memory T cells took part in the SARS-CoV-2 response. Whether the second-wave clones peaking on day 37 were SARS-CoV-2 specific was not confirmed. Contracting CD4+ clones appeared mostly in the CM and EM memory subsets, whereas CD8+ clones were enriched in EMRA. Balanced CD4/CD8 phenotypes were observed for clones contracting from day 15 to 85, whereas a bias towards CD4+ was observed for a second wave of clones expanding from day 15 to 37. Only two mild cases were covered in the study, and larger cohorts including severe cases with pre-infection samples were considered necessary.

Ficoll-Paque density gradient centrifugation was the method used to isolate PBMCs. This receptor was obtained from an adult woman who had mild COVID-19 (a few samples of this study predate the infection). The sample titles of this study are shuffled in the database, so cell type and time point are left out; the donor was told from shared clones. Sequencing was carried out using PBMCs or a T cell subset sorted from them (not recorded which).

The CDR3 protein is CASSIRTENTEAFF. The sequenced DNA: TGTGCCAGCAGTATCCGGACAGAGAACACTGAAGCTTTCTTT. The rearranged segments are TRBV2 and TRBJ1-1, with a tentative D gene TRBD1 over 6 matching bases. The germline V gene specifies SNHLY as CDR1 and FYNNEI as CDR2. The CDR3 holds 14 amino acids from the cysteine to the phenylalanine. Only CDR3 DNA remains: 42 bases, in frame from the first base. Deletion took 5 bases off V and 1 base off J, with a span of 11 bases between the germline ends.